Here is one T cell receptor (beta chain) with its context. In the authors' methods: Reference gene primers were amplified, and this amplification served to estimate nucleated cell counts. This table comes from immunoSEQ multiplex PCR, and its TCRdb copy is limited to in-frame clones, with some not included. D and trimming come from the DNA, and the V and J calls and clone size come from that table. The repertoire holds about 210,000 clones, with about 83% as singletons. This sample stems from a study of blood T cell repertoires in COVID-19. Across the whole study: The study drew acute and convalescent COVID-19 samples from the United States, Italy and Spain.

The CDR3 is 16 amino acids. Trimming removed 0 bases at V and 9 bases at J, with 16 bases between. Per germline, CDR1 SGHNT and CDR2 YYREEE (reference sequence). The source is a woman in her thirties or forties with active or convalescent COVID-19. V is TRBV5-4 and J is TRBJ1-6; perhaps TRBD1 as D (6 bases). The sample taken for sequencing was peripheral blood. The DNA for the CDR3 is TGTGCCAGCAGCTTGGCCTCGAGGGGGAAGTTTTCACCCCTCCACTTT. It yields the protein CASSLASRGKFSPLHF.